This TCR beta chain was captured by sequencing in a study of cytomegalovirus exposure and HLA in healthy donors. Study in general: The 120 or so validation repertoires used a platform that matched the one used for the roughly 700 first-cohort repertoires, as a later analysis reported. Findings and caveats of the study: A few CMV-associated chains were confirmed in vitro to be specific for CMV antigens. It was about 150 TCR beta chains that were listed as cytomegalovirus-associated.

The V gene's germline CDR1 is MNHEY and CDR2 SVGAGI. The CDR3 has 14 amino acids. The V and J ends lost 6 bases and 6 bases, in that order; junction bases with no gene match: 8. TCRdb keeps only in-frame clones here, not all; method: immunoSEQ multiplex PCR. The table shows fewer than 200,000 clones, with under 90% occurring only once. On this clone itself: Its antigen is currently unknown.

Sequenced: PBMCs. The clonotype originates from a man younger than 30 in good health and CMV-seropositive. The chain uses TRBV6-5 and TRBJ1-5, with 7 positions matching TRBD1. The CDR3 nucleotides read TGTGCCAGCAGCCTAACAGGGGCAAGTCAGCCCCAGCATTTT. The encoded protein is CASSLTGASQPQHF.